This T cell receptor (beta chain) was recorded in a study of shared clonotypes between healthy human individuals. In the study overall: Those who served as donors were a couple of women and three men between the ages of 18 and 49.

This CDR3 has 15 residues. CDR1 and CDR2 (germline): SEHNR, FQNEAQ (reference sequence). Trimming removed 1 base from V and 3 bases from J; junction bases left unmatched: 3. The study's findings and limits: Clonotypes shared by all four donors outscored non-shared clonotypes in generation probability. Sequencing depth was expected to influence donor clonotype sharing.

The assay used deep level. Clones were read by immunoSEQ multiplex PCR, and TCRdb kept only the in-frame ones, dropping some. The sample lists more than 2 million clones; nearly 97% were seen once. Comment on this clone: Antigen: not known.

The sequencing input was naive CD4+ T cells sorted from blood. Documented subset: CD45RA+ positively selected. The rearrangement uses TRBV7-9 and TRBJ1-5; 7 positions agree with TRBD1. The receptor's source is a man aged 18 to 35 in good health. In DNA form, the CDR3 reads TGTGCCAGCAGCTTAGTCGGACAGGCCAATCAGCCCCAGCATTTT. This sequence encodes CASSLVGQANQPQHF. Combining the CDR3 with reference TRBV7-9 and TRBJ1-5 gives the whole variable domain DTGVSQNPRHKITKRGQNVTFRCDPISEHNRLYWYRQTLGQGPEFLTYFQNEAQLEKSRLLSDRFSAERPKGSFSTLEIQRTEQGDSAMYLCASSLVGQANQPQHFGDGTRLSIL.